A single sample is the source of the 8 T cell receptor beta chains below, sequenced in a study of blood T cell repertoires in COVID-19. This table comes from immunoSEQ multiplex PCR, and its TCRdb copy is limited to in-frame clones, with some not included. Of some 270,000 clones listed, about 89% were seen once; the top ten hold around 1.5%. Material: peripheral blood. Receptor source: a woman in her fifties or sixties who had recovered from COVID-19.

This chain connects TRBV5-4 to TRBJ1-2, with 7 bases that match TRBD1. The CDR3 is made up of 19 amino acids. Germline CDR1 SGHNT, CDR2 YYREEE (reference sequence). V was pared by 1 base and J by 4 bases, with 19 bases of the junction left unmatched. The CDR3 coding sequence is TGTGCCAGCAGCTTGACCAGATGGGAATGGGACAGCTATTCCTATGGCTACACCTTC. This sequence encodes CASSLTRWEWDSYSYGYTF. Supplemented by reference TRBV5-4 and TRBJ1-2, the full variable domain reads ETGVTQSPTHLIKTRGQQVTLRCSSQSGHNTVSWYQQALGQGPQFIFQYYREEENGRGNFPPRFSGLQFPNYSSELNVNALELDDSALYLCASSLTRWEWDSYSYGYTFGSGTRLTVV.

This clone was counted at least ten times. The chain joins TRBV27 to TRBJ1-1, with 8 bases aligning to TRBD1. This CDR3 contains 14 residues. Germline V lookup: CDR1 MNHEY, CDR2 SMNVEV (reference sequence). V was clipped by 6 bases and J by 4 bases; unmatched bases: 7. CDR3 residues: CASSREDRATEAFF. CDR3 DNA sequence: TGTGCCAGCAGCCGAGAGGACAGGGCCACTGAAGCTTTCTTT.

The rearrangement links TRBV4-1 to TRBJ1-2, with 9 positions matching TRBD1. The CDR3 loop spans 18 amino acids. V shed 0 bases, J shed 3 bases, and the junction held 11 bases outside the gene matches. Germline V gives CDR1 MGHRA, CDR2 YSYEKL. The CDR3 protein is CASSQDLLSGTGHYGYTF. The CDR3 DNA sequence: TGCGCCAGCAGCCAAGATCTGTTGTCCGGGACAGGGCACTATGGCTACACCTTC.

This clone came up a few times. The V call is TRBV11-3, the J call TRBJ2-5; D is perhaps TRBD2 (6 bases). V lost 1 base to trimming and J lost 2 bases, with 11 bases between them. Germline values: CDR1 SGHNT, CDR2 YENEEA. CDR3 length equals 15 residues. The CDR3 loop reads CASSLAGTAQETQYF. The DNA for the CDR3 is TGTGCCAGCAGCTTAGCCGGGACTGCGCAAGAGACCCAGTACTTC.

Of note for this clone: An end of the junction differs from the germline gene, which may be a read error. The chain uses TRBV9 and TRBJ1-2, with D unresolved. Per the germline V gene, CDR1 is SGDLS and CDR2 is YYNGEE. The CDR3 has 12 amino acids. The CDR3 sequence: CASSVDGVAEEF. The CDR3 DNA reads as TGTGCCAGCAGCGTAGACGGGGTGGCGGAAGAATTC.

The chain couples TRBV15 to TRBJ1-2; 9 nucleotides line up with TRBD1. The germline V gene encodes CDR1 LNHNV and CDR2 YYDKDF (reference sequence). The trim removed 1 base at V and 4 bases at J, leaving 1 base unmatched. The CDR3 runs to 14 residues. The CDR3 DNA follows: TGTGCCACCAGCAGAGCGGACAGGGGCTATGGCTACACCTTC. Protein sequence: CATSRADRGYGYTF.

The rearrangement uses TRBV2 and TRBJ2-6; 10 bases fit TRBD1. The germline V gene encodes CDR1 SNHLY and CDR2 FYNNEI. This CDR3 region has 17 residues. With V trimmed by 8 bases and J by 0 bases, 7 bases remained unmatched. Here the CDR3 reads CASSHRTGGSGANVLTF. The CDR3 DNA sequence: TGTGCCAGCTCCCACCGGACAGGGGGCTCTGGGGCCAACGTCCTGACTTTC.

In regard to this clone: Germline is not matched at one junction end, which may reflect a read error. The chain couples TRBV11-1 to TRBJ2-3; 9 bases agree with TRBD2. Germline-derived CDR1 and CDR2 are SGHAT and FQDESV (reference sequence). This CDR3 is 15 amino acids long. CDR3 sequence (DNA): TGTGCCAGCAGCTTATATGGGACTAGCACGGATACGCAGTATTTT. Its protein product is CASSLYGTSTDTQYF. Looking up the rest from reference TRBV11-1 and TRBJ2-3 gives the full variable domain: EAEVAQSPRYKITEKSQAVAFWCDPISGHATLYWYRQILGQGPELLVQFQDESVVDDSQLPKDRFSAERLKGVDSTLKIQPAELGDSAMYLCASSLYGTSTDTQYFGPGTRLTVL.